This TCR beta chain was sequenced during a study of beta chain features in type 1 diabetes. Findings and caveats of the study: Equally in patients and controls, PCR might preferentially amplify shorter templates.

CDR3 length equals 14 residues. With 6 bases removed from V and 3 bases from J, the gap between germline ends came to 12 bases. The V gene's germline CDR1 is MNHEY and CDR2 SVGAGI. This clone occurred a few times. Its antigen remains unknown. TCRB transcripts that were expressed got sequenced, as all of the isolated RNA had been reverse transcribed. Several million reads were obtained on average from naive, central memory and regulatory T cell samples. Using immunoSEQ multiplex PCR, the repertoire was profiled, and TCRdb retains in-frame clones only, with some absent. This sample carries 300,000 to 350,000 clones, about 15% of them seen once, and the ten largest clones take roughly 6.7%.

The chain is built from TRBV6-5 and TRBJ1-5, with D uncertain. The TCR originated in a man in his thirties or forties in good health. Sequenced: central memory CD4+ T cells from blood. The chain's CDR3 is CASRDNRNNQPQHF. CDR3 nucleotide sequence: TGTGCCAGCAGGGATAATCGGAACAATCAGCCCCAGCATTTT.